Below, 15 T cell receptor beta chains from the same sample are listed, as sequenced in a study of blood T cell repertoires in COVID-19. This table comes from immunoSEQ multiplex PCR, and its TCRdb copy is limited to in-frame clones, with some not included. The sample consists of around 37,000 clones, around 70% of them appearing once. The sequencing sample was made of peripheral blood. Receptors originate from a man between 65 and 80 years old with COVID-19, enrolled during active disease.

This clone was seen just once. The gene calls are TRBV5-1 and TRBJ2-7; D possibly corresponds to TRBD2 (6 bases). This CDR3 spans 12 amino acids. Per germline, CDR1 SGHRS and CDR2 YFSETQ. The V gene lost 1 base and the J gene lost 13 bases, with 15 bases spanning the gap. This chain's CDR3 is CASSLSGGAGYF. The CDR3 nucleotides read TGCGCCAGCAGCTTGTCAGGCGGGGCGGGATACTTC.

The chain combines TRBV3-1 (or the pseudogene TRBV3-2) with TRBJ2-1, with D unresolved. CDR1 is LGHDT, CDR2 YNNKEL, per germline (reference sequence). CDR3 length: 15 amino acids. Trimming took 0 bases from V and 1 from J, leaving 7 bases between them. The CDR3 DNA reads TGTGCCAGCAGCCAAGACTATAGATCCTACAATGAGCAGTTCTTC. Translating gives CASSQDYRSYNEQFF.

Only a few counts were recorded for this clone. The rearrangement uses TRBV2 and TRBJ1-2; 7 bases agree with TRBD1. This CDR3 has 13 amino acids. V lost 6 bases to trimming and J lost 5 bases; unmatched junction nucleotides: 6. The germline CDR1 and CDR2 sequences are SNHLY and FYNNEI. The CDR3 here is CASSGTASYGYTF. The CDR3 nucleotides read TGTGCCAGCAGCGGGACAGCCAGTTATGGCTACACCTTC.

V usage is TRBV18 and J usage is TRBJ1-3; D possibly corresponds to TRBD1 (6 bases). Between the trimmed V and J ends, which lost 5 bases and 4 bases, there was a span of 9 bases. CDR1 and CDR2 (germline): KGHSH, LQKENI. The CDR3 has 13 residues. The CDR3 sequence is CASSSGGGNTIYF. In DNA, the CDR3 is TGTGCCAGCTCATCGGGGGGCGGAAACACCATATATTTT. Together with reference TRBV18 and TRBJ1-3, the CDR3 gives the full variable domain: NAGVMQNPRHLVRRRGQEARLRCSPMKGHSHVYWYRQLPEEGLKFMVYLQKENIIDESGMPKERFSAEFPKEGPSILRIQQVVRGDSAAYFCASSSGGGNTIYFGEGSWLTVV.

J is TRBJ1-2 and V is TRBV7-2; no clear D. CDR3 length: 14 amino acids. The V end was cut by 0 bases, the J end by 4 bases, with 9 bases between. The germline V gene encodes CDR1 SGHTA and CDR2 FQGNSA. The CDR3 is CASSLAAGPYGYTF. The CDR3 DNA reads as TGTGCCAGCAGCTTAGCGGCAGGCCCCTATGGCTACACCTTC. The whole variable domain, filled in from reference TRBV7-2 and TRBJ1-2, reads GAGVSQSPSNKVTEKGKDVELRCDPISGHTALYWYRQSLGQGLEFLIYFQGNSAPDKSGLPSDRFSAERTGGSVSTLTIQRTQQEDSAVYLCASSLAAGPYGYTFGSGTRLTVV.

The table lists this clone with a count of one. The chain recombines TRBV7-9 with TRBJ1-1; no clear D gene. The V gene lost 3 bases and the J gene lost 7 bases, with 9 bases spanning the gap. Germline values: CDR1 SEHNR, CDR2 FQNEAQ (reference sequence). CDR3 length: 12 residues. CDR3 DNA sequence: TGTGCCAGCAGCTTGAGGAGGATTGAAGCTTTCTTT. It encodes CASSLRRIEAFF.

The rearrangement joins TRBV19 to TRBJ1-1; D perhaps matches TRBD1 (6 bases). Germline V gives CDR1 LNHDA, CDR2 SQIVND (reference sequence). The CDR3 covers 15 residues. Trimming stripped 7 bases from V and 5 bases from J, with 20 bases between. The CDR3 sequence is CASTKYPGGGTEAFF. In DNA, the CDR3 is TGTGCCAGTACCAAATATCCGGGGGGCGGGACTGAAGCTTTCTTT.

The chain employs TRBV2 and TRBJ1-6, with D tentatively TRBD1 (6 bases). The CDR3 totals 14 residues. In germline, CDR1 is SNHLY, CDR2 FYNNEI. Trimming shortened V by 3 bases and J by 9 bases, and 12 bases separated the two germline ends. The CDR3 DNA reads TGTGCCAGCAGTGATAACAGGGCAATTTCACCCCTCCACTTT. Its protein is CASSDNRAISPLHF.

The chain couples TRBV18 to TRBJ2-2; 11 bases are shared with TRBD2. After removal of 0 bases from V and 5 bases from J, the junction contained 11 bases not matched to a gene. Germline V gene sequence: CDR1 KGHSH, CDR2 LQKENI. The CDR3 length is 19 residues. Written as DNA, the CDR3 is TGTGCCAGCTCACCACCGGGGACTAGCGGATACCTGGGGACCGGGGAGCTGTTTTTT. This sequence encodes CASSPPGTSGYLGTGELFF.

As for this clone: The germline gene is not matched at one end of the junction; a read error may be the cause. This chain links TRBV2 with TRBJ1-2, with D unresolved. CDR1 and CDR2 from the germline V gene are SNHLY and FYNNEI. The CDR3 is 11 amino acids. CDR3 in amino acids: CASQEQRTHDF. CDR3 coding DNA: TGTGCCAGCCAGGAACAGCGGACTCACGACTTC.

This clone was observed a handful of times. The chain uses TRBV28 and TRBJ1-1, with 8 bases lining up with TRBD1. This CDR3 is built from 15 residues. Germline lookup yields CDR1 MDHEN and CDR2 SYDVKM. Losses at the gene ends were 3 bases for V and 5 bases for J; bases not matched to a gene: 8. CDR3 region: CASSFGTGPGTEAFF. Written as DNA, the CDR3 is TGTGCCAGCAGTTTCGGGACAGGACCGGGGACTGAAGCTTTCTTT.

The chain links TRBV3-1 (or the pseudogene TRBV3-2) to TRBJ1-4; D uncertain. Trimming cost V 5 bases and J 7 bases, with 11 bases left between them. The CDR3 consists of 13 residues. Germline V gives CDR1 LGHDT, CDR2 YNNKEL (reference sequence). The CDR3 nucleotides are TGTGCCAGCAGCGTGCCGGGAGGTGAAAAACTGTTTTTT. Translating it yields CASSVPGGEKLFF.

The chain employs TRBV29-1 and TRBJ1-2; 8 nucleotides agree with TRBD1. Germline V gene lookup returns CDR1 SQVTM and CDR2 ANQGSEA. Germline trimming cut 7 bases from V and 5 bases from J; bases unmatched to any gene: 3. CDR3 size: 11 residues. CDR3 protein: CSAQGAYGYTF. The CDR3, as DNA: TGCAGCGCCCAGGGGGCGTATGGCTACACCTTC.

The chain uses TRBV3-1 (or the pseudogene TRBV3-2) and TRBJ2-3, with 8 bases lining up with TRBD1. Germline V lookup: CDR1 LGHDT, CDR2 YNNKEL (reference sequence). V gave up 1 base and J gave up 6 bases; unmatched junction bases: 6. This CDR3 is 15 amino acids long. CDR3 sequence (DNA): TGTGCCAGCAGCCAAGTTTCAGGGGGCGCCGATACGCAGTATTTT. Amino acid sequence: CASSQVSGGADTQYF.

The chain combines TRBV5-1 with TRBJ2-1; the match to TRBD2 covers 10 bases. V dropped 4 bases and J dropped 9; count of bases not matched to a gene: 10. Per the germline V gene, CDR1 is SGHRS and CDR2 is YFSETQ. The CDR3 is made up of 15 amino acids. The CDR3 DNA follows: TGCGCCAGCAGCCCGACACCTAGCGGGGGACTTGAGCAGTTCTTC. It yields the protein CASSPTPSGGLEQFF.